These 26 T cell receptor beta chains were sequenced from one sample in a study of T cell responses to AZD1222 COVID-19 vaccine. Generated by immunoSEQ multiplex PCR, the TCRdb table keeps only in-frame clones and is missing some. The profile shows roughly 80,000 clones, 90% to 95% of them singletons. The sample was peripheral blood, taken on day 0 of MenACWY control vaccination. These receptors originate from an adult in good health.

The chain carries TRBV7-6 and TRBJ2-1; D possibly corresponds to TRBD1 (7 bases). V lost 5 bases to trimming and J lost 9 bases, with 17 bases between them. Germline V gene lookup returns CDR1 SGHVS and CDR2 FNYEAQ. The CDR3 covers 14 residues. CDR3 region: CASSDAPRGVEQFF. The CDR3 DNA follows: TGTGCCAGCAGCGACGCGCCCAGGGGGGTTGAGCAGTTCTTC. Full variable domain (missing parts from reference TRBV7-6 and TRBJ2-1): GAGVSQSPRYKVTKRGQDVALRCDPISGHVSLYWYRQALGQGPEFLTYFNYEAQQDKSGLPNDRFSAERPEGSISTLTIQRTEQRDSAMYRCASSDAPRGVEQFFGPGTRLTVL.

In its sample, this clone was seen a few times. The chain carries TRBV29-1 and TRBJ1-2; D is unclear. CDR1 and CDR2 from the germline V gene are SQVTM and ANQGSEA. The ends were cut back, 3 bases at V and 3 bases at J, with 11 bases in the middle. This CDR3 comprises 13 residues. CDR3 DNA: TGCAGCGTTGAGTCGCGGAGTTACTATGGCTACACCTTC. Protein sequence: CSVESRSYYGYTF.

The CDR3 DNA sequence: TGTGCCAGCAGTCCTACGGGGTCCTACAATGAGCAGTTCTTC. As protein: CASSPTGSYNEQFF. This chain joins TRBV27 and TRBJ2-1, with TRBD2 as a possible D gene (5 bases). This CDR3 has 14 residues. V was cut by 5 bases and J by 1 base, with 9 bases left in between. CDR1 and CDR2 (germline): MNHEY, SMNVEV (reference sequence).

J is TRBJ1-2 and V is TRBV6-6; D is uncertain. There are 12 residues in the CDR3. Trimming shortened V by 8 bases and J by 0 bases, and 7 bases separated the two germline ends. Germline-derived CDR1 and CDR2 are MNHNY and SVGAGI (reference sequence). This CDR3 reads CASRLTNYGYTF. In DNA, the CDR3 is TGTGCCAGCCGCCTTACTAACTATGGCTACACCTTC.

This chain uses TRBV7-9 with TRBJ1-1; D is ambiguous. Germline assignment: CDR1 SEHNR and CDR2 FQNEAQ (reference sequence). V was pared by 1 base and J by 8 bases, with 8 bases between. This CDR3 has 12 residues. The CDR3 DNA sequence: TGTGCCAGCAGCTTAGTTTCGCGGGAAGCTTTCTTT. As protein: CASSLVSREAFF. The whole variable domain, filled in from reference TRBV7-9 and TRBJ1-1, reads DTGVSQNPRHKITKRGQNVTFRCDPISEHNRLYWYRQTLGQGPEFLTYFQNEAQLEKSRLLSDRFSAERPKGSFSTLEIQRTEQGDSAMYLCASSLVSREAFFGQGTRLTVV.

The V and J genes are TRBV9 and TRBJ2-1, with TRBD2 identical over 11 bases. Germline V gene sequence: CDR1 SGDLS, CDR2 YYNGEE. V was pared by 7 bases and J by 7 bases, with 4 bases of the junction left unmatched. The CDR3 runs to 13 residues. CDR3 nucleotide sequence: TGTGCCAGCGAGTTAGCGGGGGGGAATGAGCAGTTCTTC. This codes for CASELAGGNEQFF.

The chain has TRBV29-1 and TRBJ1-1; tentatively, D is TRBD1 (5 bases). The CDR3 sequence is 14 residues long. The germline gives CDR1 SQVTM, CDR2 ANQGSEA. V gave up 7 bases and J gave up 0 bases, with 15 bases separating them. CDR3 nucleotides: TGCAGCGGCCACGCGGGGGACCTGAACACTGAAGCTTTCTTT. Residues: CSGHAGDLNTEAFF.

The rearrangement uses TRBV6-1 and TRBJ2-5; 8 bases align to TRBD2. Looked up from germline, CDR1 is MNHNS and CDR2 is SASEGT. Losses at the gene ends were 0 bases for V and 2 bases for J; bases not matched to a gene: 2. This CDR3 is 15 amino acids long. The CDR3 region is CASSEASGGQETQYF. The CDR3 DNA reads TGTGCCAGCAGTGAAGCTTCGGGAGGGCAAGAGACCCAGTACTTC.

CDR3: CASSLEQTYEQYF. The CDR3 DNA sequence: TGTGCCAGCAGCTTAGAACAGACCTACGAGCAGTACTTC. The chain employs TRBV11-2 and TRBJ2-7; no clear D. V gave up 0 bases and J gave up 2 bases, with 5 bases separating them. CDR3 length: 13 amino acids. Germline assignment: CDR1 SGHAT and CDR2 FQNNGV.

A single count supports this clone. The chain links TRBV5-1 to TRBJ2-1, with 9 bases matching TRBD1. The CDR3 covers 16 residues. V shed 5 bases, J shed 0 bases, and the junction held 6 bases outside the gene matches. The V gene's germline CDR1 is SGHRS and CDR2 YFSETQ. In DNA form, the CDR3 reads TGCGCCAGCAGTCCTACAGGGGGCGTCTCCTACAATGAGCAGTTCTTC. Residues: CASSPTGGVSYNEQFF.

The rearrangement uses TRBV7-2 and TRBJ1-2; D is possibly TRBD1 (5 bases). The germline V gene has CDR1 SGHTA and CDR2 FQGNSA. This CDR3 has 14 amino acids. Trimming stripped 1 base from V and 4 bases from J, with 10 bases between. This chain's CDR3 is CASSLGGAVYGYTF. The CDR3 DNA is TGTGCCAGCAGCTTAGGGGGCGCCGTCTATGGCTACACCTTC.

This rearrangement joins TRBV29-1 to TRBJ2-1; no reliable D call. The germline V gene encodes CDR1 SQVTM and CDR2 ANQGSEA. V lost 1 base to trimming and J lost 0 bases, with 10 bases between them. This CDR3 contains 15 residues. Written as DNA, the CDR3 is TGCAGCGTTGAAGGGATGGCGGACTCCTACAATGAGCAGTTCTTC. Translation gives CSVEGMADSYNEQFF.

The chain couples TRBV7-2 to TRBJ2-7, with 7 bases that match TRBD1. The length of the CDR3 is 15 residues. Germline trimming cut 5 bases from V and 3 bases from J; bases unmatched to any gene: 10. Germline CDR1 reads SGHTA; CDR2 reads FQGNSA. CDR3 nucleotide sequence: TGTGCCAGCAGCCTACTAGGGACAGTAGGCTACGAGCAGTACTTC. It codes for CASSLLGTVGYEQYF.

The chain uses TRBV9 and TRBJ2-1; perhaps TRBD2 as D (5 bases). Per the germline V gene, CDR1 is SGDLS and CDR2 is YYNGEE. Between the trimmed V and J ends, which lost 0 bases and 7 bases, there was a span of 17 bases. This CDR3 contains 16 residues. CDR3 sequence (DNA): TGTGCCAGCAGCGTAGCGGGAACTTCCCCTGGGAATGAGCAGTTCTTC. The encoded protein is CASSVAGTSPGNEQFF.

This chain connects TRBV5-1 to TRBJ1-1; the D is unclear. CDR1 and CDR2 from the germline V gene are SGHRS and YFSETQ. Trimming took off 2 bases at V and 0 bases at J, with 8 bases between the two ends. The CDR3 sequence is 14 residues long. The CDR3 bases are TGCGCCAGCAGCTTTCTGGGGATGAACACTGAAGCTTTCTTT. Its protein product is CASSFLGMNTEAFF.

V is TRBV27 and J is TRBJ2-3; D might be TRBD2 (6 bases). V was shortened by 3 bases and J by 2 bases, with 12 bases between the two germline ends. Germline V gene data show CDR1 as MNHEY and CDR2 as SMNVEV (reference sequence). The CDR3 has 15 residues. The CDR3 bases are TGTGCCAGCAGTTTCGGTGCGGGAATCACAGATACGCAGTATTTT. This codes for CASSFGAGITDTQYF.

V gene TRBV10-2 combines with J gene TRBJ1-2; maybe TRBD1 (5 bases). CDR3 size: 13 residues. Germline-derived CDR1 and CDR2 are WSHSY and SAAADI. The germline V and J ends were trimmed by 7 bases and 6 bases, with 15 bases remaining between them. The CDR3 bases are TGCGCCAGCAACGGGGGAATGACAGATGGCTACACCTTC. It translates to CASNGGMTDGYTF.

The chain recombines TRBV20-1 with TRBJ2-7; no definite D call. The V end lost 3 bases, the J end lost 10 bases, and 13 bases lay between the germline ends. Germline CDR1 reads DFQATT; CDR2 reads SNEGSKA (reference sequence). CDR3 size: 11 residues. CDR3 loop: CSARGWEGQYF. The CDR3 nucleotides read TGCAGTGCTAGGGGATGGGAAGGACAGTACTTC.

The rearrangement links TRBV7-3 to TRBJ2-4; D may be TRBD2 (7 bases). V dropped 5 bases and J dropped 0 bases, with 14 bases sitting between them. This CDR3 is built from 16 residues. Germline V gene data show CDR1 as SGHTA and CDR2 as FQGTGA. This CDR3 reads CASSGGATIAKNIQYF. The CDR3 coding sequence is TGTGCCAGCAGCGGGGGGGCGACGATAGCCAAAAACATTCAGTACTTC.

The rearrangement uses TRBV4-1 and TRBJ2-3; 7 bases map to TRBD1. The CDR3 has 15 amino acids. Germline CDR1 and CDR2: MGHRA and YSYEKL. V dropped 5 bases and J dropped 1; count of bases not matched to a gene: 6. The CDR3 region is CASSRGQRGTDTQYF. The DNA for the CDR3 is TGCGCCAGCAGCAGGGGGCAGAGGGGCACAGATACGCAGTATTTT.

The V call is TRBV5-1, the J call TRBJ2-7; perhaps TRBD1 as D (5 bases). Trimming shortened V by 3 bases and J by 2 bases, and 9 bases separated the two germline ends. The germline gives CDR1 SGHRS, CDR2 YFSETQ. This CDR3 comprises 13 residues. The CDR3 nucleotides read TGCGCCAGCAGCTCGCGACAGCCCTACGAGCAGTACTTC. It is translated as CASSSRQPYEQYF.

The V call is TRBV18, the J call TRBJ2-2, with 8 nucleotides matching TRBD1. From germline, CDR1 is KGHSH and CDR2 LQKENI. The CDR3 runs 13 residues. The V and J ends lost 6 bases and 5 bases, in that order; junction bases with no gene match: 2. In DNA, the CDR3 is TGTGCCAGCTCGCGGACAGGGACCGGGGAGCTGTTTTTT. As protein: CASSRTGTGELFF.

The rearrangement links TRBV19 to TRBJ2-7, with D perhaps matching TRBD1 or TRBD2 (5 bases each). Germline V gives CDR1 LNHDA, CDR2 SQIVND (reference sequence). With 2 bases removed from V and 3 bases from J, the gap between germline ends came to 14 bases. This CDR3 has 15 residues. DNA for the CDR3: TGTGCCAGTAGTATATTAGAGGGTGGGGGCTACGAGCAGTACTTC. As protein: CASSILEGGGYEQYF.

The chain recombines TRBV29-1 with TRBJ1-1; a weak D match, TRBD1 (5 bases). This CDR3 has 11 residues. Looked up from germline, CDR1 is SQVTM and CDR2 is ANQGSEA. V lost 3 bases and J lost 8, with 10 bases in between. The CDR3 is CSVDRDTEAFF. The CDR3 DNA is TGCAGCGTTGACAGGGATACCGAAGCTTTCTTT.

V is TRBV19 and J is TRBJ2-4; 9 bases agree with TRBD2. Unmatched junction bases numbered 4, after V lost 7 bases and J lost 3 bases. CDR3 length equals 14 residues. Germline loops: CDR1 LNHDA, CDR2 SQIVND (reference sequence). The CDR3 sequence: CASMGREGKNIQYF. DNA of the CDR3: TGTGCCAGTATGGGGCGGGAGGGCAAAAACATTCAGTACTTC.

The V gene is TRBV11-2, the J gene TRBJ2-7; no firm D call. Trimming cost V 1 base and J 2 bases, with 6 bases left between them. Germline values: CDR1 SGHAT, CDR2 FQNNGV. The CDR3 extends over 13 amino acids. CDR3 loop: CASSLVTAYEQYF. The CDR3 DNA reads TGTGCCAGCAGCTTAGTAACAGCCTACGAGCAGTACTTC. The variable domain in full, with the rest retrieved from reference TRBV11-2 and TRBJ2-7, is EAGVAQSPRYKIIEKRQSVAFWCNPISGHATLYWYQQILGQGPKLLIQFQNNGVVDDSQLPKDRFSAERLKGVDSTLKIQPAKLEDSAVYLCASSLVTAYEQYFGPGTRLTVT.